This T cell receptor beta chain was profiled in a study of T cells in Graves' hyperthyroidism and ophthalmopathy. General study findings and limits: In the analysis, a 13 V-J model separated ophthalmopathy from stable hyperthyroidism.

This clonotype came up a few times. Antigen: not known. The CDR3 regions of TCR beta were amplified from RNA transcripts. HTBI primers were employed in a first-round RT-PCR of the TCR CDR3. TCRdb re-called the multiplex PCR reads with MiXCR, one entry per CDR3 protein. The table includes about 500,000 distinct CDR3 sequences, 13% to 15% detected once. Patients with uncontrolled infections, other autoimmune diseases, pregnancy or lactation were excluded. Based on clinical symptoms, serum thyroxine and TRAb, thyroid ultrasound and orbital computed tomography, diagnoses were reached. The CDR3 totals 14 residues. Germline trimming cut 10 bases from V and 10 bases from J; bases unmatched to any gene: 17. CDR1 and CDR2 from the germline V gene are LNHDA and SQIVND (reference sequence).

This rearrangement joins TRBV19 to TRBJ1-1; 8 bases line up with TRBD1. Input material: blood. This clonotype was sampled from a woman aged 18-29 years with Graves' hyperthyroidism. The CDR3 coding sequence is TGTGCCACGGCATCAGGGGGCGAGACCTTGCGAGCTTTCTTT. Translating gives CATASGGETLRAFF.